These 31 T cell receptor beta chains share one sample of origin, sequenced in a study of blood T cell repertoires in COVID-19. Sequenced by immunoSEQ multiplex PCR; TCRdb stores in-frame clones only, minus some. The sample lists a few hundred thousand clones; roughly nine tenths were seen once. Input material: peripheral blood. These receptor sequences come from a man aged 55-75 years with acute or convalescent COVID-19.

This chain uses TRBV12-2 with TRBJ1-6; the table calls TRBD1, which could not be checked here. TRBV12-2 is noted as a pseudogene. CDR3 size: 15 residues. This CDR3 is CASRPRQGVNSPLHF. The CDR3 bases are TGTGCAAGTCGCCCAAGACAGGGGGTTAATTCACCCCTCCACTTT.

In this sample, this clone turned up once. CDR3 protein: CASSEWTEETQYF. For the CDR3, the DNA is TGTGCCAGCAGTGAATGGACAGAAGAGACCCAGTACTTC. The V and J genes are TRBV6-1 and TRBJ2-5; perhaps TRBD1 as D (6 bases). Germline V gene data show CDR1 as MNHNS and CDR2 as SASEGT. The CDR3 is made up of 13 amino acids. V was cut by 2 bases and J by 3 bases, with 7 bases left in between.

The chain is built from TRBV19 and TRBJ2-5, with 7 bases fitting TRBD1. CDR1 is LNHDA, CDR2 SQIVND, per germline (reference sequence). The CDR3 totals 13 residues. V lost 5 bases and J lost 4; bases outside the gene matches: 4. The CDR3 loop is CASSSAGGETQYF. CDR3 nucleotides: TGTGCCAGTAGTTCCGCAGGGGGAGAGACCCAGTACTTC.

The chain couples TRBV7-9 to TRBJ2-6; weak D call: TRBD2 (5 bases). The CDR3 spans 15 residues. Trimming left V 1 base short and J 4 bases short, with 8 bases between. Germline assignment: CDR1 SEHNR and CDR2 FQNEAQ (reference sequence). CDR3 sequence: CASSLGGYGANVLTF. The CDR3 region has the DNA TGTGCCAGCAGCTTAGGAGGGTACGGGGCCAACGTCCTGACTTTC. Complete variable domain (other parts from reference TRBV7-9 and TRBJ2-6): DTGVSQNPRHKITKRGQNVTFRCDPISEHNRLYWYRQTLGQGPEFLTYFQNEAQLEKSRLLSDRFSAERPKGSFSTLEIQRTEQGDSAMYLCASSLGGYGANVLTFGAGSRLTVL.

This clone came up a few times. V gene TRBV15 combines with J gene TRBJ1-1, with TRBD1 matching 7 bases. CDR3 length: 15 amino acids. Germline V CDR1 and CDR2: LNHNV, YYDKDF (reference sequence). V lost 1 base, J lost 4 bases, and 6 bases stayed unmatched. In DNA form, the CDR3 reads TGTGCCACCAGCAGAGTCAACAGGGGCAGCACTGAAGCTTTCTTT. It translates to CATSRVNRGSTEAFF.

J is TRBJ1-2 and V is TRBV30, with D maybe TRBD1 (6 bases). The CDR3 has 13 amino acids. Per the germline V gene, CDR1 is GTSNPN and CDR2 is SVGIG (reference sequence). The V end was cut by 0 bases, the J end by 5 bases, with 10 bases between. The CDR3 DNA is TGTGCCTGGAGTGTACTTCAGGGGTATGGCTACACCTTC. The encoded protein is CAWSVLQGYGYTF.

V usage is TRBV7-2 and J usage is TRBJ1-2; D gene uncertain. Per the germline V gene, CDR1 is SGHTA and CDR2 is FQGNSA. The CDR3 contains 12 residues. V dropped 5 bases and J dropped 4 bases, with 8 bases sitting between them. The CDR3 is CASSVDSYGYTF. The CDR3 region has the DNA TGTGCCAGCAGCGTCGACTCCTATGGCTACACCTTC.

The chain is built from TRBV20-1 and TRBJ1-5; no clear D. Germline CDR1 reads DFQATT; CDR2 reads SNEGSKA (reference sequence). The V end lost 1 base, the J end lost 6 bases, and 4 bases lay between the germline ends. This CDR3 spans 11 amino acids. This CDR3 reads CSARAGQPQHF. CDR3 DNA sequence: TGCAGTGCTAGAGCAGGTCAGCCCCAGCATTTT.

A note on this clone: The junction and the germline gene differ at one end; a read error may be behind it. V is TRBV5-1 and J is TRBJ2-3, with D perhaps matching TRBD1 (5 bases). The CDR3 covers 14 residues. Germline CDR1 SGHRS, CDR2 YFSETQ. CDR3 nucleotides: TGCGCCAGCAGGTTGGAGACAGCCACAGATACGCAGTATTTT. Its protein product is CASRLETATDTQYF.

The chain recombines TRBV9 with TRBJ1-4, with TRBD1 matching 9 bases. Germline trimming cut 4 bases from V and 11 bases from J; bases unmatched to any gene: 9. Looked up from germline, CDR1 is SGDLS and CDR2 is YYNGEE. The CDR3 length is 14 residues. This CDR3 reads CASSPGQGRNKLFF. The CDR3 bases are TGTGCCAGCAGCCCGGGACAGGGCCGAAACAAACTGTTTTTT.

The J gene is TRBJ2-3, the V gene TRBV12-5; D is undetermined. V lost 1 base and J 2 bases, leaving 19 bases between the germline ends. The germline V gene encodes CDR1 LGHNT and CDR2 FRNRAP. The CDR3 totals 18 residues. CDR3 nucleotide sequence: TGTGCTAGTGGTTTGGGATTAGGCGGCGGATTATCCACAGATACGCAGTATTTT. Protein: CASGLGLGGGLSTDTQYF.

This chain uses TRBV4-1 with TRBJ2-2; no definite D call. The CDR3 extends over 15 amino acids. From germline, CDR1 is MGHRA and CDR2 YSYEKL. Deletions cut 6 bases from V and 0 bases from J, with 11 bases between. This CDR3 reads CASSPHSANTGELFF. The CDR3 DNA is TGCGCCAGCAGTCCTCATTCGGCGAACACCGGGGAGCTGTTTTTT.

V gene TRBV7-3 combines with J gene TRBJ1-6; 11 bases fit TRBD1. J gave up 9 bases and V 5 bases, and 9 bases lay outside the gene matches. The CDR3 extends over 16 amino acids. Germline V lookup: CDR1 SGHTA, CDR2 FQGTGA. CDR3 region: CASSLGGQGAGSPLHF. The CDR3 nucleotides read TGTGCCAGCAGCCTCGGCGGACAGGGGGCAGGTTCACCCCTCCACTTT. Filled out from reference TRBV7-3 and TRBJ1-6, the complete variable domain reads GAGVSQTPSNKVTEKGKYVELRCDPISGHTALYWYRQSLGQGPEFLIYFQGTGAADDSGLPNDRFFAVRPEGSVSTLKIQRTERGDSAVYLCASSLGGQGAGSPLHFGNGTRLTVT.

Note on this clone: The same CDR3 also results from other DNA sequences found in this sample. The gene calls are TRBV20-1 and TRBJ2-1; TRBD2 agrees at 8 bases. V lost 3 bases to trimming and J lost 4 bases; unmatched junction nucleotides: 2. Germline-derived CDR1 and CDR2 are DFQATT and SNEGSKA (reference sequence). The CDR3 totals 13 residues. The CDR3 region has the DNA TGCAGTGCTAGTACTAGCGGTTACAATGAGCAGTTCTTC. This sequence encodes CSASTSGYNEQFF.

This chain joins TRBV6-5 and TRBJ1-1; the D is unclear. V was cut by 0 bases and J by 5 bases, with 13 bases left in between. Germline CDR1 is MNHEY and CDR2 is SVGAGI. This CDR3 has 15 residues. The CDR3 sequence is CASSYSIRGQTEAFF. As DNA, the CDR3 is TGTGCCAGCAGTTACTCGATCCGGGGTCAAACTGAAGCTTTCTTT.

The rearrangement uses TRBV4-1 and TRBJ2-3, with D possibly being TRBD2 (6 bases). Trimming took 0 bases from V and 2 from J, leaving 9 bases between them. The germline gives CDR1 MGHRA, CDR2 YSYEKL. The CDR3 is 15 amino acids. The CDR3 loop reads CASSQEAGFTDTQYF. The DNA for the CDR3 is TGCGCCAGCAGCCAAGAAGCGGGTTTCACAGATACGCAGTATTTT.

The CDR3 loop is CASSPQGFGAGTGGTYEQYF. The DNA of the CDR3 is TGTGCCAGCAGCCCACAGGGGTTCGGAGCAGGGACAGGGGGGACCTACGAGCAGTACTTC. The V and J genes are TRBV11-3 and TRBJ2-7; 11 bases align to TRBD1. The V gene end was trimmed by 5 bases and the J gene end by 2 bases; junction bases not matched to a gene: 20. Germline CDR1 is SGHNT and CDR2 is YENEEA. The CDR3 runs 20 residues.

This rearrangement joins TRBV3-1 (or the pseudogene TRBV3-2) to TRBJ1-1; D perhaps matches TRBD1 (6 bases). The germline V gene has CDR1 LGHDT and CDR2 YNNKEL (reference sequence). This CDR3 is 14 amino acids long. Trimming shortened V by 1 base and J by 1 base, and 7 bases separated the two germline ends. CDR3 sequence: CASSQGQANTEAFF. The CDR3 DNA is TGTGCCAGCAGCCAAGGACAGGCGAACACTGAAGCTTTCTTT.

This chain joins TRBV7-8 and TRBJ2-5; 9 nucleotides line up with TRBD2. After removal of 3 bases from V and 6 bases from J, the junction contained 5 bases not matched to a gene. CDR1 is SGHVS, CDR2 FQNEAQ, per germline. There are 14 residues in the CDR3. CDR3 sequence: CASSFSGSVKTQYF. The DNA of the CDR3 is TGTGCCAGCAGCTTTAGCGGGAGTGTCAAGACCCAGTACTTC.

The rearrangement uses TRBV10-3 and TRBJ1-1; possibly TRBD1 for D (6 bases). The CDR3 runs to 16 residues. The germline V and J ends were trimmed by 2 bases and 6 bases, with 19 bases remaining between them. Germline CDR1 is ENHRY and CDR2 is SYGVKD. The CDR3 here is CAISEVNRGAGAEAFF. In DNA, the CDR3 is TGTGCCATCAGTGAGGTAAATCGGGGCGCAGGGGCTGAAGCTTTCTTT.

The rearrangement links TRBV18 to TRBJ1-3; D uncertain. Germline V gene sequence: CDR1 KGHSH, CDR2 LQKENI. This CDR3 contains 15 residues. V lost 5 bases to trimming and J lost 0 bases, with 11 bases between them. The CDR3 DNA sequence: TGTGCCAGCTCATCTCCTTCCCCCTCTGGAAACACCATATATTTT. This gives the protein CASSSPSPSGNTIYF.

The genes are TRBV5-4 and TRBJ2-1, with 10 positions matching TRBD2. The trim removed 4 bases at V and 4 bases at J, leaving 5 bases unmatched. Germline V gene lookup returns CDR1 SGHNT and CDR2 YYREEE (reference sequence). The CDR3 has 15 residues. The CDR3 spells CASSLAGAGYNEQFF. The CDR3 nucleotides read TGTGCCAGCAGCCTAGCGGGAGCAGGGTACAATGAGCAGTTCTTC.

This chain joins TRBV9 and TRBJ2-7; a weak D match, TRBD2 (5 bases). This CDR3 region has 17 residues. Trimming took 6 bases from V and 3 from J, leaving 25 bases between them. CDR1 SGDLS and CDR2 YYNGEE come from the germline V gene. CDR3 nucleotide sequence: TGTGCCAGCACCCTATCCACGGGAACAGCGATAAGCTACGAGCAGTACTTC. Translation: CASTLSTGTAISYEQYF.

The rearrangement links TRBV5-1 to TRBJ1-1, with D hard to call. V lost 2 bases and J 3 bases, leaving 8 bases between the germline ends. The germline gives CDR1 SGHRS, CDR2 YFSETQ. This CDR3 has 13 residues. CDR3 loop: CASSFGGDTEAFF. The DNA of the CDR3 is TGCGCCAGCAGCTTCGGCGGAGACACTGAAGCTTTCTTT.

The chain combines TRBV28 with TRBJ1-1, with 11 bases identical to TRBD1. The V gene's germline CDR1 is MDHEN and CDR2 SYDVKM. This CDR3 contains 21 residues. With 6 bases clipped from V and 6 bases from J, the junction kept 27 bases outside the gene matches. In DNA form, the CDR3 reads TGTGCCAGCAGCTACACCAATCTAGGACAGGGGGCTTTCCACCCCAAGGCTGAAGCTTTCTTT. This encodes CASSYTNLGQGAFHPKAEAFF.

The V call is TRBV29-1, the J call TRBJ2-1, with 7 positions matching TRBD2. The CDR3 runs to 14 residues. J gave up 1 base and V 3 bases, and 3 bases lay outside the gene matches. CDR1 is SQVTM, CDR2 ANQGSEA, per germline. Here the CDR3 reads CSVDGGVSYNEQFF. The DNA for the CDR3 is TGCAGCGTTGATGGGGGGGTATCCTACAATGAGCAGTTCTTC.

This clone was seen a handful of times. This chain uses TRBV11-3 with TRBJ2-7, with a tentative D call TRBD2 (5 bases). With 5 bases removed from V and 0 bases from J, the gap between germline ends came to 11 bases. CDR1 is SGHNT and CDR2 is YENEEA in the germline V gene. CDR3 length: 14 residues. The CDR3 region is CASSPRAPSYEQYF. The CDR3 bases are TGTGCCAGCAGCCCGAGGGCCCCCTCCTACGAGCAGTACTTC. Full variable domain (outside the CDR3, taken from reference TRBV11-3 and TRBJ2-7): EAGVVQSPRYKIIEKKQPVAFWCNPISGHNTLYWYLQNLGQGPELLIRYENEEAVDDSQLPKDRFSAERLKGVDSTLKIQPAELGDSAVYLCASSPRAPSYEQYFGPGTRLTVT.

The rearrangement joins TRBV6-5 to TRBJ2-2, with TRBD1 matching 8 bases. After removal of 6 bases from V and 7 bases from J, the junction contained 7 bases not matched to a gene. CDR3 length: 14 residues. CDR1 and CDR2 (germline): MNHEY, SVGAGI. As DNA, the CDR3 is TGTGCCAGCAGGAGACAGGGGAATAACGGGGAGCTGTTTTTT. Its protein is CASRRQGNNGELFF.

The V gene is TRBV19, the J gene TRBJ1-3; D is ambiguous. The CDR3 loop spans 15 amino acids. Germline-derived CDR1 and CDR2 are LNHDA and SQIVND (reference sequence). Trimming removed 3 bases from V and 0 bases from J, with 9 bases in between. The CDR3 loop is CASSIRQISGNTIYF. The CDR3 DNA reads as TGTGCCAGTAGTATCAGGCAGATCTCTGGAAACACCATATATTTT.

The chain has TRBV20-1 and TRBJ2-7; D unclear. This CDR3 contains 11 residues. The germline CDR1 and CDR2 sequences are DFQATT and SNEGSKA (reference sequence). Trimming cost V 5 bases and J 5 bases, with 10 bases left between them. CDR3: CSAPWLNEQYF. CDR3 coding DNA: TGCAGTGCTCCTTGGCTGAACGAGCAGTACTTC.

The chain has TRBV6-2 or TRBV6-3 and TRBJ1-2; D ambiguous. This CDR3 is 13 amino acids long. V was trimmed by 2 bases and J by 4 bases, leaving 8 bases between them. CDR1 and CDR2 from the germline V gene are MNHEY and SVGEGT. Here the CDR3 reads CASSYDAGYGYTF. The CDR3 nucleotides read TGTGCCAGCAGTTACGATGCCGGCTATGGCTACACCTTC.